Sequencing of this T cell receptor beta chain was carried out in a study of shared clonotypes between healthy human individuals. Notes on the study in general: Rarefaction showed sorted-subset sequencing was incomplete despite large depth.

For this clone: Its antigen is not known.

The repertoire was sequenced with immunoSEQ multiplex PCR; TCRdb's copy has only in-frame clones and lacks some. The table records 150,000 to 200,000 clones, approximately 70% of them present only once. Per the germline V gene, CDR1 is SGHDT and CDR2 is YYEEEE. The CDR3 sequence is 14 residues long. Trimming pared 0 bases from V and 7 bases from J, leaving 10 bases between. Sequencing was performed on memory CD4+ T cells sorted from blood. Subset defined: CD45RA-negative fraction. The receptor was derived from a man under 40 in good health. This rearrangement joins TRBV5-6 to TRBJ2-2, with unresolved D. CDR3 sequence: CASSLVPSGGELFF. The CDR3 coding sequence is TGTGCCAGCAGCTTGGTACCCTCGGGCGGGGAGCTGTTTTTT. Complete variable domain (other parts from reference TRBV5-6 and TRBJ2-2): DAGVTQSPTHLIKTRGQQVTLRCSPKSGHDTVSWYQQALGQGPQFIFQYYEEEERQRGNFPDRFSGHQFPNYSSELNVNALLLGDSALYLCASSLVPSGGELFFGEGSRLTVL.